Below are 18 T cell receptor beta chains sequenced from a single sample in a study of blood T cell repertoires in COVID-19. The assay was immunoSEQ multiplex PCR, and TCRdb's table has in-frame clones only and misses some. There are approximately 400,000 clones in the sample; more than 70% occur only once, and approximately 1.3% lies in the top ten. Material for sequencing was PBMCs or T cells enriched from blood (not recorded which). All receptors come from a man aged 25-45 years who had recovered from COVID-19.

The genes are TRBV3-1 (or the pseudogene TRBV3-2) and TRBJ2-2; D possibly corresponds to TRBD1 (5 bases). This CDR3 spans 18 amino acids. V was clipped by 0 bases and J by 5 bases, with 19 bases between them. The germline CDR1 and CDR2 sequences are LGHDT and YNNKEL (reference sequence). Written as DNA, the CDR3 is TGTGCCAGCAGCCAAGATCGCTTGAGCAGGGATAAGACCGGGGAGCTGTTTTTT. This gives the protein CASSQDRLSRDKTGELFF.

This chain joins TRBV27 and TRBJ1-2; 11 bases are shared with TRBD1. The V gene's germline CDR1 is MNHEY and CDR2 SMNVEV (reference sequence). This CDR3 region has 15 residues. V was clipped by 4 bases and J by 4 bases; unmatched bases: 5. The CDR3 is CASSSGTGGFYGYTF. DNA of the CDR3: TGTGCCAGCAGTTCCGGGACAGGGGGTTTCTATGGCTACACCTTC.

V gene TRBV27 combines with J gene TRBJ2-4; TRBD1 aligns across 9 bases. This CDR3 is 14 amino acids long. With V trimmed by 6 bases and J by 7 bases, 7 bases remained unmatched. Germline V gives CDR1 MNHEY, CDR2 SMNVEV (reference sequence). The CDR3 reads CASSRTGAYNIQYF. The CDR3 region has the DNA TGTGCCAGCAGCCGGACAGGGGCCTATAACATTCAGTACTTC.

The CDR3 coding sequence is TGTGCCAGCAGCCAAGAAACAGGGCTCTACAATGAGCAGTTCTTC. Translation gives CASSQETGLYNEQFF. The V and J genes are TRBV3-1 (or the pseudogene TRBV3-2) and TRBJ2-1, with a weak D call TRBD1 (6 bases). Germline V gene data show CDR1 as LGHDT and CDR2 as YNNKEL (reference sequence). The CDR3 has 15 amino acids. Trimming removed 0 bases at V and 3 bases at J, with 9 bases between.

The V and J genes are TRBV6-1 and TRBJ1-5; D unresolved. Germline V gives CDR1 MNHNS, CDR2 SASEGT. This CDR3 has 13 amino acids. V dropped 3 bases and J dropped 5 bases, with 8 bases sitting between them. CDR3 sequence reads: CASSEANHQPQHF. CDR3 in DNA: TGTGCCAGCAGTGAGGCCAACCATCAGCCCCAGCATTTT.

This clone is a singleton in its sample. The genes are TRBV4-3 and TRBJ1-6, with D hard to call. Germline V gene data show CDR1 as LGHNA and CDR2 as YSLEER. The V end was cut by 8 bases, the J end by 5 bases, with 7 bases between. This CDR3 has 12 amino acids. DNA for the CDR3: TGCGCCAGCGGTCAGAATAATTCACCCCTCCACTTT. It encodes CASGQNNSPLHF.

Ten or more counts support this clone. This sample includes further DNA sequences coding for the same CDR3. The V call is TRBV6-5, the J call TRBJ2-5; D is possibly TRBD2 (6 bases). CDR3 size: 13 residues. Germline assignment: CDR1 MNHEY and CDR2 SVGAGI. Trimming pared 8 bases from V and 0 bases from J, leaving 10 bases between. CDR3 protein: CASRSGDQETQYF. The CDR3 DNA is TGTGCCAGCCGCTCGGGGGACCAAGAGACCCAGTACTTC.

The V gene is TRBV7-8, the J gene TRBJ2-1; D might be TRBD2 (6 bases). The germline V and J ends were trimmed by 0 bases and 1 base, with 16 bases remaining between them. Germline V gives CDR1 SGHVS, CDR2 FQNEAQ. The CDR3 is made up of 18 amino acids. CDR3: CASSLARISGGSYNEQFF. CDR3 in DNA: TGTGCCAGCAGCTTAGCGCGTATTAGCGGAGGGTCCTACAATGAGCAGTTCTTC.

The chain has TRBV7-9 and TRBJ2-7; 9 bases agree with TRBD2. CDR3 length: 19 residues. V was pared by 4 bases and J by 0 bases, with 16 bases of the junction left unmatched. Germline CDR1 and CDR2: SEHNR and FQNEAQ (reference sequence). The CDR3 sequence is CASSSTNAGTSTSSYEQYF. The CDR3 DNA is TGTGCCAGCAGCTCGACCAATGCCGGGACTAGCACAAGCTCCTACGAGCAGTACTTC.

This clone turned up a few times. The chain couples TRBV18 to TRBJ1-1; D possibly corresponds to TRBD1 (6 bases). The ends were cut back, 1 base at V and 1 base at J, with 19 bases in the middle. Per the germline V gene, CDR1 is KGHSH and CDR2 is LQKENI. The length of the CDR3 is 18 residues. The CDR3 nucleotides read TGTGCCAGCTCACCACTAGTATTAGCAGGGGCCCCGAACACTGAAGCTTTCTTT. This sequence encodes CASSPLVLAGAPNTEAFF.

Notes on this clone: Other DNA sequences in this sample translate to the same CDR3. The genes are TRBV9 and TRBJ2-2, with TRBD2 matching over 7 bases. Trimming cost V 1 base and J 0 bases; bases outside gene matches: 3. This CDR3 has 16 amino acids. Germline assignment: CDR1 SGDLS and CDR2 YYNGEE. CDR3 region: CASSVRAGANTGELFF. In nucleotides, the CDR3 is TGTGCCAGCAGCGTAAGGGCGGGGGCGAACACCGGGGAGCTGTTTTTT.

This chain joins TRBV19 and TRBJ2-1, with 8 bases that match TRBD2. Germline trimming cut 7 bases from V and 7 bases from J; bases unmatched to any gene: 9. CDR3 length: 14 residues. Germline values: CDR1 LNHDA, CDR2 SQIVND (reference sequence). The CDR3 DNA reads TGTGCCAGTACGGGGGGGCGCATGGGGAATGAGCAGTTCTTC. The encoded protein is CASTGGRMGNEQFF.

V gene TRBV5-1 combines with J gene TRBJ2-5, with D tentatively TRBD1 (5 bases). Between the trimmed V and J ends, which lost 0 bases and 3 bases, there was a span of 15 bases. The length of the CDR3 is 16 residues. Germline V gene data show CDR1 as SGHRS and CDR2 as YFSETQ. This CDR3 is CASSLVVRAKEETQYF. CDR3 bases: TGCGCCAGCAGCTTGGTGGTCAGGGCTAAGGAAGAGACCCAGTACTTC.

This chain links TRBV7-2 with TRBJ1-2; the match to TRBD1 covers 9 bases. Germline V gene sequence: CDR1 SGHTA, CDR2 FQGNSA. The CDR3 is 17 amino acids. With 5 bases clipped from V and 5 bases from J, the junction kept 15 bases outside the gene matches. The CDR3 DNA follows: TGTGCCAGCAGCGTCCGGGACAGGGAGGAGACCATATATGGCTACACCTTC. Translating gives CASSVRDREETIYGYTF.

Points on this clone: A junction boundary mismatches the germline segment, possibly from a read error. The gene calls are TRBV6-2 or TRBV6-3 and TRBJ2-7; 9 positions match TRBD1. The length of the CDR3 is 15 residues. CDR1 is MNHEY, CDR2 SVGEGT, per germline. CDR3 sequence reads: CASSYSPGQGIEQYF. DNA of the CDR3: TGTGCCAGCAGCTACTCCCCGGGACAGGGCATCGAGCAGTACTTC.

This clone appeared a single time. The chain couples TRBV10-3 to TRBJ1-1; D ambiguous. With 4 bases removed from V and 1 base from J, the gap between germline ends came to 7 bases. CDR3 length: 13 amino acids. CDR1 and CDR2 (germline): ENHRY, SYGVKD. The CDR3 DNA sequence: TGTGCCATCAGTGCCAGTCCGAACACTGAAGCTTTCTTT. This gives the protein CAISASPNTEAFF.

The CDR3 protein is CASTPGQGAGYTF. In DNA, the CDR3 is TGTGCCAGCACCCCGGGACAGGGGGCCGGCTACACCTTC. V and J are TRBV7-9 and TRBJ1-2, with 12 nucleotides matching TRBD1. The V gene's germline CDR1 is SEHNR and CDR2 FQNEAQ (reference sequence). V was clipped by 7 bases and J by 8 bases; unmatched bases: 5. The CDR3 covers 13 residues.

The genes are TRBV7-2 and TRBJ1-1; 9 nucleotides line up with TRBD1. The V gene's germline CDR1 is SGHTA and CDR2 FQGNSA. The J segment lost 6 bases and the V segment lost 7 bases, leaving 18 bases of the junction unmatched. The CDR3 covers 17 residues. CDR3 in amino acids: CASIPGQGFGIGAEAFF. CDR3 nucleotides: TGTGCCAGCATACCTGGACAGGGGTTTGGAATAGGGGCTGAAGCTTTCTTT.